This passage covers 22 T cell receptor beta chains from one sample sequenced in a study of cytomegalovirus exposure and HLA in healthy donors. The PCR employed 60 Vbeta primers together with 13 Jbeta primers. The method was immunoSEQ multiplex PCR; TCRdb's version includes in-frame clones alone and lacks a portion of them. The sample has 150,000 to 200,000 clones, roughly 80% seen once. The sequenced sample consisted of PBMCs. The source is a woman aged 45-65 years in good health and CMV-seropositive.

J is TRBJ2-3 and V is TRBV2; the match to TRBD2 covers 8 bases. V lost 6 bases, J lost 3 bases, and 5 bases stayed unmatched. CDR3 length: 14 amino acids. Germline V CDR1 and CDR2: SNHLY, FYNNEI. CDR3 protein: CASSLQRETDTQYF. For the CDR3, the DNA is TGTGCCAGCAGCCTCCAGCGGGAGACAGATACGCAGTATTTT.

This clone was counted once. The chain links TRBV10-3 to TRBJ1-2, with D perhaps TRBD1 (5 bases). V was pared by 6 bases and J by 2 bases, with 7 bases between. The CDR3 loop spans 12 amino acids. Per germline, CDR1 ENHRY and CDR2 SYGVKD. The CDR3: CAISDSNYGYTF. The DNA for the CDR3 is TGTGCCATCAGCGACAGCAACTATGGCTACACCTTC.

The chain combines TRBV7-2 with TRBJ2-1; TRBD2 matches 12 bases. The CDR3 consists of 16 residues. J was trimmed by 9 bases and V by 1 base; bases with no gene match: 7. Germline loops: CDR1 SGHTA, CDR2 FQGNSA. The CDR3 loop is CASSLGLAGGQGEQFF. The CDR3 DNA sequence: TGTGCCAGCAGCTTAGGGCTAGCGGGGGGGCAGGGTGAGCAGTTCTTC.

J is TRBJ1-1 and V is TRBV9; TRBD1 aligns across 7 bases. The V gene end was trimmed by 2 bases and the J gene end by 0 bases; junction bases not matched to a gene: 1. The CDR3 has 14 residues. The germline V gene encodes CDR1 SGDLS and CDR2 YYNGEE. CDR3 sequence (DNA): TGTGCCAGCAGCGTCCAGGGGGTGAACACTGAAGCTTTCTTT. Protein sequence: CASSVQGVNTEAFF.

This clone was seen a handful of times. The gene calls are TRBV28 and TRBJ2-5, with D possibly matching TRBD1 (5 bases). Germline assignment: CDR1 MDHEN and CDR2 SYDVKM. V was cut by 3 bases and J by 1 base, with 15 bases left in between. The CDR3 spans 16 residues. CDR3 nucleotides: TGTGCCAGCAGTTTGGGTAGAGGACACTCCCAAGAGACCCAGTACTTC. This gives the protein CASSLGRGHSQETQYF.

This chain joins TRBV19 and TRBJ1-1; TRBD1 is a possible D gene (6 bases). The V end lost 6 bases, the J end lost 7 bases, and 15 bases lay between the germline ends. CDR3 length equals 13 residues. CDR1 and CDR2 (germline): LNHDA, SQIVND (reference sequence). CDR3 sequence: CASSLRGIGEAFF. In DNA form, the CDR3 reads TGTGCCAGTAGCCTGAGGGGGATCGGTGAAGCTTTCTTT.

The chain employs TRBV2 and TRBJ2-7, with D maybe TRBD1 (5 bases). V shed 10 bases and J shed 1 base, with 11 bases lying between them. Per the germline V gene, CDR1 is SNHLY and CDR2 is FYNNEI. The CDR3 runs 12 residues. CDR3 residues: CANTGSSYEQYF. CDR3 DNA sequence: TGTGCCAACACAGGTTCTTCCTACGAGCAGTACTTC. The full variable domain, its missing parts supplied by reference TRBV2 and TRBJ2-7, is EPEVTQTPSHQVTQMGQEVILRCVPISNHLYFYWYRQILGQKVEFLVSFYNNEISEKSEIFDDQFSVERPDGSNFTLKIRSTKLEDSAMYFCANTGSSYEQYFGPGTRLTVT.

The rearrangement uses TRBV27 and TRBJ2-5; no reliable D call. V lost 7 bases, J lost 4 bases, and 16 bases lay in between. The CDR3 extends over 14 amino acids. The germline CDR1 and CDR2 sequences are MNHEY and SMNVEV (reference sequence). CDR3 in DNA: TGTGCCAGCACTGACGCCAGAGCAGGAGAGACCCAGTACTTC. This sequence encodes CASTDARAGETQYF.

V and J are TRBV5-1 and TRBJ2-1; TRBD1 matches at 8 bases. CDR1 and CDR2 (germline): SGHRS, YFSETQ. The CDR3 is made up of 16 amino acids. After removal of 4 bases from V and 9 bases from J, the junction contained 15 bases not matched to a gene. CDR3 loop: CASSQKTGAIPSEQFF. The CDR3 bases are TGCGCCAGCAGCCAAAAGACAGGGGCCATTCCTAGTGAGCAGTTCTTC. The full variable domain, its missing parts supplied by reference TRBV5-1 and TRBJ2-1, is KAGVTQTPRYLIKTRGQQVTLSCSPISGHRSVSWYQQTPGQGLQFLFEYFSETQRNKGNFPGRFSGRQFSNSRSEMNVSTLELGDSALYLCASSQKTGAIPSEQFFGPGTRLTVL.

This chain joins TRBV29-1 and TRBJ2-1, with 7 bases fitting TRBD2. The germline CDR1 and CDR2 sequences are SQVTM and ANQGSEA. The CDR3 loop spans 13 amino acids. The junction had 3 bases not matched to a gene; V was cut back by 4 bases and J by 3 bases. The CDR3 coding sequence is TGCAGCGTTGGGGGGGGGAACTACAATGAGCAGTTCTTC. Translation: CSVGGGNYNEQFF.

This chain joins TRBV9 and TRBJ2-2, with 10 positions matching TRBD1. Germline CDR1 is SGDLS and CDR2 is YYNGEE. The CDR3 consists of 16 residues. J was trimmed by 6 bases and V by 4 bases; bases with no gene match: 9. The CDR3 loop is CASSPRTGGGAGELFF. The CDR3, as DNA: TGTGCCAGCAGCCCACGGACAGGGGGAGGCGCCGGGGAGCTGTTTTTT.

This CDR3 reads CATTEDSFLYNEQFF. As DNA, the CDR3 is TGTGCCACCACCGAGGACTCGTTTCTTTACAATGAGCAGTTCTTC. The chain has TRBV2 and TRBJ2-1; D perhaps matches TRBD2 (5 bases). The CDR3 covers 15 residues. CDR1 and CDR2 from the germline V gene are SNHLY and FYNNEI. Trimming stripped 10 bases from V and 4 bases from J, with 20 bases between.

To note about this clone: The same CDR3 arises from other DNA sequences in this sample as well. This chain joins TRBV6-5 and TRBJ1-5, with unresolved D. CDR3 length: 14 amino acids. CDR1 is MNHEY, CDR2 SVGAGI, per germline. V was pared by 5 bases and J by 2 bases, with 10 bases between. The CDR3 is CASSRGRGNQPQHF. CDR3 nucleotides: TGTGCCAGCAGTCGCGGTCGTGGCAATCAGCCCCAGCATTTT.

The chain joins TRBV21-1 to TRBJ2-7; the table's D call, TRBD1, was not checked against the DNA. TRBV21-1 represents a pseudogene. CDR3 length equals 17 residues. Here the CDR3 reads CASSKKTGIKKSYEQYF. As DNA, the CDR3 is TGTGCCAGCAGCAAAAAGACAGGGATAAAGAAGTCCTACGAGCAGTACTTC.

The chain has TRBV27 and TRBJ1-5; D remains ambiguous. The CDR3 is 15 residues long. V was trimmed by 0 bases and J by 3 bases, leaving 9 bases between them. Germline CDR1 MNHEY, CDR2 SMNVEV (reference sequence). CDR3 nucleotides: TGTGCCAGCAGTTTATCAGCCGGGGTCAATCAGCCCCAGCATTTT. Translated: CASSLSAGVNQPQHF.

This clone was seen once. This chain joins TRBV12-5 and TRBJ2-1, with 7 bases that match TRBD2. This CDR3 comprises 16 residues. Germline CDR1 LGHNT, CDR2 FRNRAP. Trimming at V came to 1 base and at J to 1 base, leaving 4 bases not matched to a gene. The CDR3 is CASGLGRTSSYNEQFF. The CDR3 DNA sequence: TGTGCTAGTGGTTTGGGACGGACTAGTTCCTACAATGAGCAGTTCTTC.

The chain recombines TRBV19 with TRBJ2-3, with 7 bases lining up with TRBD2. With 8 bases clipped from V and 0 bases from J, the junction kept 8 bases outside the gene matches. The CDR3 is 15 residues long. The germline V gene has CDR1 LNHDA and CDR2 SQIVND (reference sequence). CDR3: CASDYGGGSTDTQYF. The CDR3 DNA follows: TGTGCCAGTGATTATGGCGGGGGAAGCACAGATACGCAGTATTTT.

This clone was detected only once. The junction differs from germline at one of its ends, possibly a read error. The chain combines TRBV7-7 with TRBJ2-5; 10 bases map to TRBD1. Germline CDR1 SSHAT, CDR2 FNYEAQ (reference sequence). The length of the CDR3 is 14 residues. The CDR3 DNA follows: TGTGCTAGCAGCTTGAGACAGGGGGCAGAGACCCAGTACTTC. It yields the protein CASSLRQGAETQYF.

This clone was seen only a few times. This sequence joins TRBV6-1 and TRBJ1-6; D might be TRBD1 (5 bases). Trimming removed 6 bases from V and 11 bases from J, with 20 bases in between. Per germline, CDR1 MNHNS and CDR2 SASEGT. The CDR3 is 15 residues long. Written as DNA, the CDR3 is TGTGCCAGCAGCTACCCAAGCGGGGGGGGTGCACCCCTCCACTTT. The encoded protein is CASSYPSGGGAPLHF.

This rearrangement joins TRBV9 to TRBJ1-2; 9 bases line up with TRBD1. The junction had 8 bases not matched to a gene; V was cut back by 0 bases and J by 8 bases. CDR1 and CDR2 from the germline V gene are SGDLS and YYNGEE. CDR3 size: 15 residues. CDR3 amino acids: CASSVDPQGARGYTF. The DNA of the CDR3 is TGTGCCAGCAGCGTAGACCCACAGGGGGCGCGAGGCTACACCTTC.

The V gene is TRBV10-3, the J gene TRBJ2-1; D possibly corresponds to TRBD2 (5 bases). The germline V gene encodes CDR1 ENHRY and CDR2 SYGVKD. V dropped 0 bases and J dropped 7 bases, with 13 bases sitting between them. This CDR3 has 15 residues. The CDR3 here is CAISESTFGRNEQFF. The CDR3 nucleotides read TGTGCCATCAGTGAGTCAACGTTTGGGAGAAATGAGCAGTTCTTC.

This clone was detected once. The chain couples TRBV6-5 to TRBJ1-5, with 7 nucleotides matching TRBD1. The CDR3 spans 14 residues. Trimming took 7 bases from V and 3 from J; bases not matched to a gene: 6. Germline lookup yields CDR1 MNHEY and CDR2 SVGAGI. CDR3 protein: CASIATGVNQPQHF. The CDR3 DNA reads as TGTGCCAGCATCGCAACAGGGGTCAATCAGCCCCAGCATTTT.